The 19 T cell receptor beta chains below all came from one sample that was sequenced in a study of CD8 T cells in Susac syndrome. With random hexamers, reverse transcription was performed on about 0.45 to 1 ug of RNA. TCRdb recomputed calls from the immunoSEQ multiplex PCR reads with MiXCR, one row per CDR3 protein. The sample contains 330,000 or so distinct CDR3 sequences, over 75% of which appear only once. The sample taken for sequencing was CD8+ T cells from PBMCs. Receptors originate from a human donor with multiple sclerosis.

This chain links TRBV19 with TRBJ1-1, with 7 bases aligning to TRBD1. The germline V gene encodes CDR1 LNHDA and CDR2 SQIVND (reference sequence). The V gene end was trimmed by 4 bases and the J gene end by 4 bases; junction bases not matched to a gene: 3. The CDR3 has 13 residues. CDR3: CASSTGGITEAFF. CDR3 in DNA: TGTGCCAGTAGTACAGGGGGTATCACTGAAGCTTTCTTT. Full variable domain (remainder filled in from reference TRBV19 and TRBJ1-1): DGGITQSPKYLFRKEGQNVTLSCEQNLNHDAMYWYRQDPGQGLRLIYYSQIVNDFQKGDIAEGYSVSREKKESFPLTVTSAQKNPTAFYLCASSTGGITEAFFGQGTRLTVV.

DNA for the CDR3: TGTGCCAGTTGGGGGGACAGGGGGGATCAGCCCCAGCATTTT. It translates to CASWGDRGDQPQHF. The chain employs TRBV12-3 or TRBV12-4 and TRBJ1-5, with TRBD1 matching over 11 bases. The J segment lost 5 bases and the V segment lost 9 bases, leaving 6 bases of the junction unmatched. This CDR3 region has 14 residues.

The rearrangement joins TRBV11-2 to TRBJ2-1, with D unresolved. The V end was cut by 1 base, the J end by 7 bases, with 11 bases between. The CDR3 extends over 14 amino acids. Germline CDR1 SGHAT, CDR2 FQNNGV. For the CDR3, the DNA is TGTGCCAGCAGCTTAGGGGTCGTACATAATGAGCAGTTCTTC. Translation: CASSLGVVHNEQFF.

The V call is TRBV9, the J call TRBJ2-2; 10 nucleotides agree with TRBD1. V shed 3 bases and J 3 bases; nucleotides not matched to a gene: 2. Germline CDR1 is SGDLS and CDR2 is YYNGEE. The CDR3 loop spans 15 amino acids. CDR3 DNA sequence: TGTGCCAGCAGCGCAGGGACAGGGGACACCGGGGAGCTGTTTTTT. Translated, it gives CASSAGTGDTGELFF.

The V call is TRBV10-3, the J call TRBJ2-3; possible D gene TRBD2, 5 bases. V was trimmed by 6 bases and J by 2 bases, leaving 15 bases between them. CDR3 length: 15 residues. Per the germline V gene, CDR1 is ENHRY and CDR2 is SYGVKD. As DNA, the CDR3 is TGTGCCATCAGCAGCGGCGTGGCCGACACAGATACGCAGTATTTT. Protein: CAISSGVADTDTQYF.

CDR3 region: CASSAGGGAGANVLTF. CDR3 bases: TGTGCCAGCAGCGCGGGAGGCGGGGCTGGGGCCAACGTCCTGACTTTC. The rearrangement joins TRBV9 to TRBJ2-6; TRBD2 aligns across 7 bases. This CDR3 comprises 16 residues. Losses at the gene ends were 3 bases for V and 2 bases for J; bases not matched to a gene: 5. Germline loops: CDR1 SGDLS, CDR2 YYNGEE.

The chain carries TRBV4-3 and TRBJ1-4, with D tentatively TRBD1 (6 bases). The ends were cut back, 1 base at V and 5 bases at J, with 14 bases in the middle. The CDR3 totals 16 residues. From germline, CDR1 is LGHNA and CDR2 YSLEER. In DNA, the CDR3 is TGCGCCAGCAGCCAAGTGTCGGGGGCCGCCAATGAAAAACTGTTTTTT. It is translated as CASSQVSGAANEKLFF.

The J gene is TRBJ2-1, the V gene TRBV14; no clear D. CDR3 length: 15 amino acids. Germline CDR1 is SGHDN and CDR2 is FVKESK. V was trimmed by 2 bases and J by 1 base, leaving 9 bases between them. CDR3 in DNA: TGTGCCAGCAGCCAACTATCAGGATCCTACAATGAGCAGTTCTTC. Protein: CASSQLSGSYNEQFF.

V gene TRBV6-1 combines with J gene TRBJ2-3; possibly TRBD1 for D (6 bases). V lost 8 bases and J 5 bases, leaving 14 bases between the germline ends. The CDR3 loop spans 13 amino acids. Germline lookup yields CDR1 MNHNS and CDR2 SASEGT. In DNA, the CDR3 is TGTGCCAGCGAGGGGGAACAAGTAGATACGCAGTATTTT. Protein: CASEGEQVDTQYF.

The V gene is TRBV4-3, the J gene TRBJ1-2, with D perhaps matching TRBD1 (6 bases). The V end lost 4 bases, the J end lost 5 bases, and 14 bases lay between the germline ends. This CDR3 has 14 residues. Germline CDR1 and CDR2: LGHNA and YSLEER. For the CDR3, the DNA is TGCGCCAGCAGCCGCGGATCAGGGGATTATGGCTACACCTTC. Protein: CASSRGSGDYGYTF.

The genes are TRBV27 and TRBJ2-3; TRBD2 is a possible D gene (6 bases). This CDR3 is 18 amino acids long. The germline V gene has CDR1 MNHEY and CDR2 SMNVEV (reference sequence). Trimming cost V 1 base and J 2 bases, with 19 bases left between them. The CDR3 is CASSLWGVGGAPTDTQYF. The CDR3 coding sequence is TGTGCCAGCAGTTTATGGGGGGTTGGCGGAGCTCCCACAGATACGCAGTATTTT.

The chain employs TRBV28 and TRBJ1-1; tentatively, D is TRBD1 (6 bases). V lost 2 bases and J 4 bases, leaving 11 bases between the germline ends. Germline-derived CDR1 and CDR2 are MDHEN and SYDVKM. The CDR3 runs to 14 residues. CDR3 region: CASSLRGGRTEAFF. CDR3 in DNA: TGTGCCAGCAGTTTACGGGGGGGGCGCACTGAAGCTTTCTTT.

The chain couples TRBV6-2 or TRBV6-3 to TRBJ1-3; D ambiguous. The CDR3 is 13 amino acids. The V and J ends lost 6 bases and 3 bases respectively, with 9 bases between them. Germline V gives CDR1 MNHEY, CDR2 SVGEGT. This CDR3 reads CASSPDVGNTIYF. The CDR3 bases are TGTGCCAGCAGCCCGGACGTTGGAAACACCATATATTTT.

This chain connects TRBV7-2 to TRBJ2-5; D call uncertain. The germline V gene encodes CDR1 SGHTA and CDR2 FQGNSA. This CDR3 comprises 13 residues. V was cut by 1 base and J by 5 bases, with 8 bases left in between. The DNA for the CDR3 is TGTGCCAGCAGCTTAGACGGGCTGGAGACCCAGTACTTC. Translating it yields CASSLDGLETQYF.

The CDR3 sequence: CSARVIRDRVADTQYF. The CDR3 DNA is TGCAGTGCTAGAGTCATCCGGGACAGGGTAGCAGATACGCAGTATTTT. V usage is TRBV20-1 and J usage is TRBJ2-3, with 9 bases that match TRBD1. The ends lost 1 base at V and 4 bases at J; junction bases unmatched: 9. Germline lookup yields CDR1 DFQATT and CDR2 SNEGSKA (reference sequence). The CDR3 consists of 16 residues.

The chain couples TRBV15 to TRBJ1-2; tentatively, D is TRBD1 (5 bases). V was clipped by 0 bases and J by 4 bases, with 12 bases between them. CDR1 and CDR2 (germline): LNHNV, YYDKDF (reference sequence). This CDR3 has 15 amino acids. CDR3 nucleotide sequence: TGTGCCACCAGCAGAGATCATGACAGCTTCTATGGCTACACCTTC. Protein sequence: CATSRDHDSFYGYTF.

Here the CDR3 DNA reads TGCAGTGCTACCCACGGGGGTAGGGGGAATTTAGCTTTCTTT. Its protein product is CSATHGGRGNLAFF. The chain couples TRBV20-1 to TRBJ1-1; D may be TRBD1 (6 bases). Trimming cost V 4 bases and J 10 bases, with 22 bases left between them. The CDR3 sequence is 14 residues long. Germline V CDR1 and CDR2: DFQATT, SNEGSKA (reference sequence).

The chain has TRBV20-1 and TRBJ1-1, with 11 bases fitting TRBD1. The CDR3 sequence is 15 residues long. Germline CDR1 is DFQATT and CDR2 is SNEGSKA (reference sequence). Trimming cost V 1 base and J 11 bases; bases outside gene matches: 12. The CDR3 DNA is TGCAGTGCTAGAGGGGCCGGGACAGGGGGTACGTGGGCTTTCTTT. Its protein product is CSARGAGTGGTWAFF.

In this sample, this clonotype turned up once. V is TRBV5-8 and J is TRBJ2-7; TRBD1 agrees at 9 bases. Trimming removed 3 bases from V and 3 bases from J; junction bases left unmatched: 4. The CDR3 consists of 14 residues. Germline V gives CDR1 SGHTS, CDR2 YDEGEE. DNA for the CDR3: TGTGCCAGCAGCTACGGGACAGGGCACTACGAGCAGTACTTC. Residues: CASSYGTGHYEQYF.